These 30 T cell receptor beta chains came from one sample sequenced in a study of blood T cell repertoires in COVID-19. Only in-frame clones appear in the TCRdb table, and some are missing; sequencing was by immunoSEQ multiplex PCR. The sample holds around 230,000 clones, around 85% seen once. The sequenced sample was PBMCs or T cells enriched from blood (not recorded which). Receptors originate from a woman in her 40s with acute COVID-19.

The chain employs TRBV7-8 and TRBJ1-2; TRBD1 might be the D (5 bases). The ends were cut back, 5 bases at V and 5 bases at J, with 21 bases in the middle. CDR1 is SGHVS and CDR2 is FQNEAQ in the germline V gene. This CDR3 contains 16 residues. CDR3 sequence reads: CASSQLRTGENYGYTF. For the CDR3, the DNA is TGTGCCAGCAGCCAACTGCGGACGGGGGAAAATTATGGCTACACCTTC.

J is TRBJ1-5 and V is TRBV5-6; tentative D call: TRBD1 (5 bases). Germline loops: CDR1 SGHDT, CDR2 YYEEEE. Trimming removed 4 bases from V and 9 bases from J, with 14 bases in between. The CDR3 runs 13 residues. The CDR3, as DNA: TGTGCCAGCAGCAGCTGGGGGGGAAGGCCCCAGCATTTT. It specifies CASSSWGGRPQHF.

The chain joins TRBV11-2 to TRBJ1-2; D might be TRBD1 (6 bases). The CDR3 is 15 amino acids. Germline CDR1 and CDR2: SGHAT and FQNNGV. Trimming removed 5 bases at V and 2 bases at J, with 15 bases between. This CDR3 reads CASSLYPTGNYGYTF. The DNA for the CDR3 is TGTGCCAGCAGCCTATATCCCACAGGGAACTATGGCTACACCTTC.

The chain combines TRBV5-1 with TRBJ1-4; tentatively, D is TRBD1 (6 bases). Germline-derived CDR1 and CDR2 are SGHRS and YFSETQ. The V end lost 1 base, the J end lost 2 bases, and 9 bases lay between the germline ends. This CDR3 is 15 amino acids long. The CDR3 DNA reads as TGCGCCAGCAGCTTGACAGGGCTCACTAATGAAAAACTGTTTTTT. Encoded protein: CASSLTGLTNEKLFF.

This chain joins TRBV5-1 and TRBJ1-3, with TRBD1 matching over 9 bases. The CDR3 covers 15 residues. Germline CDR1 reads SGHRS; CDR2 reads YFSETQ. With V trimmed by 4 bases and J by 4 bases, 6 bases remained unmatched. The CDR3 bases are TGCGCCAGCAGCGGAACAGGGGGCGCCGGAAACACCATATATTTT. Its protein is CASSGTGGAGNTIYF.

In this sample, this clone turned up a few times. This sequence joins TRBV5-4 and TRBJ1-1; tentative D call: TRBD1 (5 bases). Germline V CDR1 and CDR2: SGHNT, YYREEE (reference sequence). The CDR3 totals 14 residues. Trimming shortened V by 1 base and J by 4 bases, and 11 bases separated the two germline ends. The CDR3 sequence: CASSLPGSGTEAFF. CDR3 coding DNA: TGTGCCAGCAGCTTGCCAGGGTCGGGCACTGAAGCTTTCTTT. Filled out from reference TRBV5-4 and TRBJ1-1, the complete variable domain reads ETGVTQSPTHLIKTRGQQVTLRCSSQSGHNTVSWYQQALGQGPQFIFQYYREEENGRGNFPPRFSGLQFPNYSSELNVNALELDDSALYLCASSLPGSGTEAFFGQGTRLTVV.

The count of this clone is one. This chain connects TRBV20-1 to TRBJ2-7, with TRBD2 identical over 7 bases. The CDR3 runs 14 residues. The V gene end was trimmed by 3 bases and the J gene end by 3 bases; junction bases not matched to a gene: 8. Germline V gene lookup returns CDR1 DFQATT and CDR2 SNEGSKA (reference sequence). In DNA, the CDR3 is TGCAGTGCTAGTCCCGCTAGCGGAATCTACGAGCAGTACTTC. It encodes CSASPASGIYEQYF.

The chain joins TRBV6-6 to TRBJ2-5; 8 positions agree with TRBD2. CDR1 and CDR2 from the germline V gene are MNHNY and SVGAGI (reference sequence). The CDR3 sequence is 17 residues long. V shed 5 bases and J 4 bases; nucleotides not matched to a gene: 15. CDR3 residues: CASSPPRQREIPETQYF. CDR3 bases: TGTGCCAGCAGTCCCCCCCGCCAGCGGGAGATCCCAGAGACCCAGTACTTC.

The V and J genes are TRBV9 and TRBJ2-1; 9 bases agree with TRBD2. CDR3 length: 17 amino acids. The germline gives CDR1 SGDLS, CDR2 YYNGEE. Trimming took 3 bases from V and 0 from J; bases not matched to a gene: 7. The CDR3 loop reads CASSGGASGTSYNEQFF. CDR3 sequence (DNA): TGTGCCAGCAGCGGAGGGGCTAGCGGGACCTCCTACAATGAGCAGTTCTTC.

Comment on this clone: Other DNA sequences in the same sample also yield this CDR3. V is TRBV6-6 and J is TRBJ1-5; D unclear. Trimming stripped 2 bases from V and 4 bases from J, with 9 bases between. The CDR3 runs to 14 residues. Germline V gene sequence: CDR1 MNHNY, CDR2 SVGAGI (reference sequence). The CDR3 loop reads CASSYKGGNQPQHF. CDR3 coding DNA: TGTGCCAGCAGTTACAAGGGCGGGAATCAGCCCCAGCATTTT.

V and J are TRBV10-1 and TRBJ2-7; D unclear. The germline V and J ends were trimmed by 1 base and 3 bases, with 4 bases remaining between them. This CDR3 has 12 amino acids. CDR1 WNHNN and CDR2 SYGVQD come from the germline V gene (reference sequence). CDR3 nucleotide sequence: TGCGCCAGCAGTGAGTACAGCTACGAGCAGTACTTC. Residues: CASSEYSYEQYF.

V usage is TRBV5-1 and J usage is TRBJ1-1; 8 bases are a match to TRBD1. The V gene end was trimmed by 2 bases and the J gene end by 3 bases; junction bases not matched to a gene: 12. The CDR3 has 17 amino acids. CDR1 and CDR2 from the germline V gene are SGHRS and YFSETQ. The CDR3 spells CASSFEDRGYVDTEAFF. The CDR3 DNA reads TGCGCCAGCAGCTTCGAAGACAGGGGTTATGTGGACACTGAAGCTTTCTTT.

The chain links TRBV7-2 to TRBJ2-1; the match to TRBD2 covers 10 bases. V trimming: 4 bases; J trimming: 16 bases; junction bases outside the gene matches: 7. CDR3 length equals 12 residues. Germline-derived CDR1 and CDR2 are SGHTA and FQGNSA. The CDR3 coding sequence is TGTGCCAGCAGCTCTAGCGGGAGTGATCCTTTCTTC. Encoded protein: CASSSSGSDPFF.

There are a few counts of this clone. V and J are TRBV19 and TRBJ1-5; tentative D call: TRBD1 (5 bases). The CDR3 spans 14 residues. V was cut by 5 bases and J by 3 bases, with 11 bases left in between. CDR1 LNHDA and CDR2 SQIVND come from the germline V gene (reference sequence). The CDR3 sequence is CASSWAGLNQPQHF. Here the CDR3 DNA reads TGTGCCAGTAGTTGGGCAGGGCTCAATCAGCCCCAGCATTTT.

V usage is TRBV20-1 and J usage is TRBJ2-6; D might be TRBD2 (6 bases). Germline V gene sequence: CDR1 DFQATT, CDR2 SNEGSKA (reference sequence). The CDR3 totals 16 residues. The germline V and J ends were trimmed by 6 bases and 0 bases, with 15 bases remaining between them. CDR3 loop: CSASVLALSGANVLTF. CDR3 nucleotides: TGCAGTGCGAGTGTTCTAGCGCTCTCTGGGGCCAACGTCCTGACTTTC.

V gene TRBV6-5 combines with J gene TRBJ1-1; D uncertain. CDR1 and CDR2 (germline): MNHEY, SVGAGI. V was shortened by 6 bases and J by 3 bases, with 14 bases between the two germline ends. The CDR3 sequence is 14 residues long. The CDR3 protein is CASRKDFRDTEAFF. The CDR3 coding sequence is TGTGCCAGCAGGAAGGACTTTAGGGACACTGAAGCTTTCTTT.

The rearrangement joins TRBV19 to TRBJ1-2; possibly TRBD1 for D (6 bases). The CDR3 extends over 13 amino acids. Trimming took off 10 bases at V and 3 bases at J, with 15 bases between the two ends. From germline, CDR1 is LNHDA and CDR2 SQIVND (reference sequence). CDR3 DNA: TGTGCCACCAGGACAGACATGGACTATGGCTACACCTTC. This gives the protein CATRTDMDYGYTF.

This rearrangement joins TRBV3-1 (or the pseudogene TRBV3-2) to TRBJ2-1, with D unclear. Germline CDR1 LGHDT, CDR2 YNNKEL (reference sequence). Between the trimmed V and J ends, which lost 0 bases and 6 bases, there was a span of 15 bases. This CDR3 region has 16 residues. The CDR3 here is CASSQDKRILGNEQFF. CDR3 DNA: TGTGCCAGCAGCCAAGATAAACGGATCCTAGGCAATGAGCAGTTCTTC.

The V call is TRBV15, the J call TRBJ2-1, with TRBD2 matching 12 bases. Unmatched junction bases numbered 12, after V lost 5 bases and J lost 1 base. The CDR3 consists of 19 residues. Germline loops: CDR1 LNHNV, CDR2 YYDKDF (reference sequence). CDR3 sequence reads: CATSAYGLAGTLSYNEQFF. The CDR3 DNA reads TGTGCCACCAGCGCGTACGGACTAGCGGGGACCCTATCCTACAATGAGCAGTTCTTC.

The table lists this clone with a count of one. The same CDR3 is also encoded by other DNA sequences in this sample. The V call is TRBV5-4, the J call TRBJ2-1; 10 nucleotides match TRBD2. Germline loops: CDR1 SGHNT, CDR2 YYREEE (reference sequence). With 1 base clipped from V and 4 bases from J, the junction kept 2 bases outside the gene matches. The CDR3 sequence is 15 residues long. CDR3 sequence: CASSLTSGTYNEQFF. CDR3 bases: TGTGCCAGCAGCTTGACTAGCGGGACATACAATGAGCAGTTCTTC.

The chain recombines TRBV5-4 with TRBJ2-1; TRBD1 aligns across 10 bases. Looked up from germline, CDR1 is SGHNT and CDR2 is YYREEE (reference sequence). This CDR3 is built from 14 residues. Losses at the gene ends were 3 bases for V and 3 bases for J; bases not matched to a gene: 0. The CDR3 loop reads CASSWTGGYNEQFF. In DNA, the CDR3 is TGTGCCAGCAGCTGGACAGGGGGCTACAATGAGCAGTTCTTC.

This chain joins TRBV9 and TRBJ2-3, with TRBD2 matching 12 bases. The CDR3 length is 17 residues. CDR1 is SGDLS and CDR2 is YYNGEE in the germline V gene. V lost 3 bases and J lost 5; bases outside the gene matches: 10. CDR3 bases: TGTGCCAGCAGCGCAACCCCGGGACTAGCGGGTCAAGATACGCAGTATTTT. This encodes CASSATPGLAGQDTQYF.

This rearrangement joins TRBV21-1 to TRBJ1-5; the table's D call, TRBD1, has no DNA check behind it. TRBV21-1 is a pseudogene. The CDR3 is made up of 18 amino acids. The CDR3 region is CASSPKDCTGHSNQPQHF. The CDR3 bases are TGTGCCAGCAGCCCGAAAGACTGTACAGGCCATAGCAATCAGCCCCAGCATTTT.

This clone was seen only once. The V and J genes are TRBV4-2 and TRBJ2-7; 9 bases are shared with TRBD1. Germline V gene data show CDR1 as LGHNA and CDR2 as YNFKEQ. With V trimmed by 4 bases and J by 0 bases, 4 bases remained unmatched. This CDR3 has 15 residues. CDR3 loop: CASSRGTGSSYEQYF. The CDR3 DNA follows: TGTGCCAGCAGCCGAGGGACAGGGAGCTCCTACGAGCAGTACTTC.

The chain recombines TRBV5-4 with TRBJ2-1; perhaps TRBD2 as D (6 bases). This CDR3 has 16 residues. V was shortened by 3 bases and J by 1 base, with 14 bases between the two germline ends. Germline V lookup: CDR1 SGHNT, CDR2 YYREEE (reference sequence). CDR3 region: CASSSEEGRSYNEQFF. The CDR3, as DNA: TGTGCCAGCAGCTCGGAAGAGGGGAGGTCCTACAATGAGCAGTTCTTC.

This sequence joins TRBV2 and TRBJ1-1; TRBD1 might be the D (6 bases). Germline CDR1 and CDR2: SNHLY and FYNNEI. The CDR3 runs 14 residues. V gave up 5 bases and J gave up 4 bases, with 14 bases separating them. CDR3 nucleotide sequence: TGTGCCAGCAGTACAGGGTTGGGATTCACTGAAGCTTTCTTT. Translated: CASSTGLGFTEAFF.

The rearrangement links TRBV25-1 to TRBJ2-7; possible D gene TRBD1, 6 bases. Trimming removed 4 bases from V and 4 bases from J, with 14 bases in between. This CDR3 region has 14 residues. Germline values: CDR1 MGHDK, CDR2 SYGVNS. CDR3 DNA sequence: TGTGCCAGCAGTGGAAGGGACAACAAGTACGAGCAGTACTTC. Amino acid sequence: CASSGRDNKYEQYF.

The chain carries TRBV3-1 (or the pseudogene TRBV3-2) and TRBJ2-2; 10 positions match TRBD1. The germline V gene has CDR1 LGHDT and CDR2 YNNKEL (reference sequence). The V segment lost 3 bases and the J segment 2 bases; nucleotides outside the gene matches: 3. The CDR3 is 16 residues long. As DNA, the CDR3 is TGTGCCAGCAGCCAGGGACAGGGGCACAACACCGGGGAGCTGTTTTTT. This gives the protein CASSQGQGHNTGELFF.

V and J are TRBV21-1 and TRBJ2-1; TRBD2 is the table's D call and was not checked against the DNA. TRBV21-1 is a known pseudogene. The CDR3 totals 18 residues. The CDR3, as DNA: TGTGCCAGCAGTGTGACTAGCGCGGGGGTAAACTCCTACAATGAGCAGTTCTTC. As protein: CASSVTSAGVNSYNEQFF.

The J gene is TRBJ2-5, the V gene TRBV19, with TRBD2 matching 9 bases. V dropped 3 bases and J dropped 1; count of bases not matched to a gene: 3. The CDR3 has 15 amino acids. CDR1 LNHDA and CDR2 SQIVND come from the germline V gene (reference sequence). The CDR3 coding sequence is TGTGCCAGTAGTATCCTAGCGGGGATCCAAGAGACCCAGTACTTC. Translated, it gives CASSILAGIQETQYF.